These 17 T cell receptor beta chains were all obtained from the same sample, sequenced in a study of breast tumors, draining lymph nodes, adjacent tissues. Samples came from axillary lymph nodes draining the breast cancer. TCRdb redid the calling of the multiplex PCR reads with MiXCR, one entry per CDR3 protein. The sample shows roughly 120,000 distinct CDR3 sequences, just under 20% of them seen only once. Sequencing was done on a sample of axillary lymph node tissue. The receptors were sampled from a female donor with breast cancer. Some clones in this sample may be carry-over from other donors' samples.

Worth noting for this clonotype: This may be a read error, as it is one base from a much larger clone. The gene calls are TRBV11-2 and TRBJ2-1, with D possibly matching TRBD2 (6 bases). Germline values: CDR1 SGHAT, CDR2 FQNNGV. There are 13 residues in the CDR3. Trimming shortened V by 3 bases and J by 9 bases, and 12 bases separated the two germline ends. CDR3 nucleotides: TGTGCCAGCAGCTTTCCCGCGGGAAGTGAGCAGTTCTTC. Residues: CASSFPAGSEQFF.

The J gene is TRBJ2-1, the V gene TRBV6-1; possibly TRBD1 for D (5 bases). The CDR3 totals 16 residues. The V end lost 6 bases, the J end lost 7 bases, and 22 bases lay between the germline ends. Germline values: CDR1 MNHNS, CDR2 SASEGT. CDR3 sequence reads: CASSKRQNPIYNEQFF. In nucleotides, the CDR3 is TGTGCCAGCAGCAAAAGACAGAACCCCATTTATAATGAGCAGTTCTTC.

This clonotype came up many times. This CDR3 reads CASSWLTSGRGGYNEQFF. CDR3 sequence (DNA): TGCGCCAGCAGCTGGCTGACTAGCGGGAGAGGGGGTTACAATGAGCAGTTCTTC. The rearrangement joins TRBV5-1 to TRBJ2-1, with 12 bases aligning to TRBD2. This CDR3 has 18 residues. With V trimmed by 3 bases and J by 4 bases, 11 bases remained unmatched. The germline gives CDR1 SGHRS, CDR2 YFSETQ.

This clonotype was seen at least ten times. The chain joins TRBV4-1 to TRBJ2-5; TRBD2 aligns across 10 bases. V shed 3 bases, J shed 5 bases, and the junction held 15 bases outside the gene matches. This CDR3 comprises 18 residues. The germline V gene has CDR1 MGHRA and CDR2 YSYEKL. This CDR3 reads CASSHPTRPGLALETQYF. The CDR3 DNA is TGCGCCAGCAGCCATCCCACCCGACCGGGACTAGCGCTGGAGACCCAGTACTTC.

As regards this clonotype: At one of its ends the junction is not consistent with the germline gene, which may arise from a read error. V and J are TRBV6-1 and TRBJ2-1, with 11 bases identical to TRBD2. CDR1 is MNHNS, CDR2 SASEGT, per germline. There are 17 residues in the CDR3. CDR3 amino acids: CVSSGKGLAGGLNEQFF. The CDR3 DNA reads TGTGTCAGCAGTGGCAAGGGTCTAGCGGGGGGTCTGAATGAGCAGTTCTTC.

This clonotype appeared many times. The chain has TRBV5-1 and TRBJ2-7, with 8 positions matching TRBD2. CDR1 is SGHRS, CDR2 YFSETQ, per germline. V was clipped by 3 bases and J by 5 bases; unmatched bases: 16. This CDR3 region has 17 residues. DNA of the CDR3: TGCGCCAGCAGCTGGGCCCCTCTGGCGGGAGGTTTGAACGAGCAGTACTTC. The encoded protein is CASSWAPLAGGLNEQYF.

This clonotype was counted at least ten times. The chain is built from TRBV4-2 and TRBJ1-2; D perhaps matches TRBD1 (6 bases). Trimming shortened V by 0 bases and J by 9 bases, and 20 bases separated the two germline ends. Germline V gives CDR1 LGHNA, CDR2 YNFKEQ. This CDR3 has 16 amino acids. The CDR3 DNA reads TGTGCCAGCAGCCAAGAATTGCTACAGGGCCGTCAGAGCTACACCTTC. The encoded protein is CASSQELLQGRQSYTF.

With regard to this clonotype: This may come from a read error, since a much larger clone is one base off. In nucleotides, the CDR3 is TGTGCCAGCAGTGAAGAGCTGAGGGCGGGGGTTCACACCATATATTTT. Its translation: CASSEELRAGVHTIYF. The chain has TRBV2 and TRBJ1-3; tentative D call: TRBD1 (5 bases). The germline gives CDR1 SNHLY, CDR2 FYNNEI. This CDR3 region has 16 residues. V gave up 1 base and J gave up 8 bases, with 18 bases separating them. The whole variable domain, filled in from reference TRBV2 and TRBJ1-3, reads EPEVTQTPSHQVTQMGQEVILRCVPISNHLYFYWYRQILGQKVEFLVSFYNNEISEKSEIFDDQFSVERPDGSNFTLKIRSTKLEDSAMYFCASSEELRAGVHTIYFGEGSWLTVV.

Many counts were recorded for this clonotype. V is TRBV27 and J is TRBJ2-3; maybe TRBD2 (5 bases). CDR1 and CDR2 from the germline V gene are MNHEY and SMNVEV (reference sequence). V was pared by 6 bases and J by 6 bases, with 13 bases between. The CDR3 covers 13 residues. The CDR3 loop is CASRVARRDTQYF. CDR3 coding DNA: TGTGCCAGCAGGGTAGCGCGGCGGGATACGCAGTATTTT.

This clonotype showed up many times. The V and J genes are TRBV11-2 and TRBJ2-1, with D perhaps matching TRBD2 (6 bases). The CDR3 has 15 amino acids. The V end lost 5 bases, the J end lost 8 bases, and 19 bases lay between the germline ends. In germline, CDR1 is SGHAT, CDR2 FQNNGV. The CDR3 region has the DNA TGTGCCAGCAGCCCGGTCGGGGGTAATTTCGATGAGCAGTTCTTC. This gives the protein CASSPVGGNFDEQFF.

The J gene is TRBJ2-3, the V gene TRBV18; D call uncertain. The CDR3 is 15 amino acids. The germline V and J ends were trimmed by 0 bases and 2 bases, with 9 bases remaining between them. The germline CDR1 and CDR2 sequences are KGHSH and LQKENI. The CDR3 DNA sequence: TGTGCCAGCTCACCACCGGAAGGAACCACAGATACGCAGTATTTT. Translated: CASSPPEGTTDTQYF.

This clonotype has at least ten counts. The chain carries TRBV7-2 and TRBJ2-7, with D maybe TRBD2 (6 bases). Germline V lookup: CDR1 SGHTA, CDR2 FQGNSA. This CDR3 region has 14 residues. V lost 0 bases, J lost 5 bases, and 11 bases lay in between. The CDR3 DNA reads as TGTGCCAGCAGCTTAGCGGCGGGACGGGACGAGCAGTACTTC. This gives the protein CASSLAAGRDEQYF. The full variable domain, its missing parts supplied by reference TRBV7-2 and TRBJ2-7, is GAGVSQSPSNKVTEKGKDVELRCDPISGHTALYWYRQSLGQGLEFLIYFQGNSAPDKSGLPSDRFSAERTGGSVSTLTIQRTQQEDSAVYLCASSLAAGRDEQYFGPGTRLTVT.

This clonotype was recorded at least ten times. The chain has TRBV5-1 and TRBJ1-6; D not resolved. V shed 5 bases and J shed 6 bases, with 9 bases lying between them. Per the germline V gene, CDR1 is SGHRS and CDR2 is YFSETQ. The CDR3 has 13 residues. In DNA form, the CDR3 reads TGCGCCAGCAGAGGCCAGTTTAATTCACCCCTCCACTTT. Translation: CASRGQFNSPLHF. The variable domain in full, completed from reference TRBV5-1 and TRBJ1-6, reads KAGVTQTPRYLIKTRGQQVTLSCSPISGHRSVSWYQQTPGQGLQFLFEYFSETQRNKGNFPGRFSGRQFSNSRSEMNVSTLELGDSALYLCASRGQFNSPLHFGNGTRLTVT.

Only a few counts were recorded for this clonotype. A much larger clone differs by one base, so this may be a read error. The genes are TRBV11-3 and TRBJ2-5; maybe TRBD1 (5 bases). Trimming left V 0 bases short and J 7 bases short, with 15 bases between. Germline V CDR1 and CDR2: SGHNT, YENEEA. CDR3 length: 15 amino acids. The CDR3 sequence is CASSLDGTQGRTQYF. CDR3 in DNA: TGTGCCAGCAGCTTAGATGGCACGCAGGGAAGGACCCAGTACTTC.

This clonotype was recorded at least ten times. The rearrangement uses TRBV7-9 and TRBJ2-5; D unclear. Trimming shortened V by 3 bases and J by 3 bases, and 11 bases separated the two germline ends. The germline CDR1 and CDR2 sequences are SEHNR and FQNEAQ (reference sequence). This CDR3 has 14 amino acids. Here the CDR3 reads CASSFRRTEETQYF. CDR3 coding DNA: TGTGCCAGCAGCTTTCGACGGACCGAAGAGACCCAGTACTTC.

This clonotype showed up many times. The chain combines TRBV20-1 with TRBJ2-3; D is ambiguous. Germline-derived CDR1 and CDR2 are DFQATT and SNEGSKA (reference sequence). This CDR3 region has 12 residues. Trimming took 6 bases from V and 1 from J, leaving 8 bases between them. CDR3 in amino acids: CSAAPGTDTQYF. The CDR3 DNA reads TGCAGTGCCGCCCCCGGCACAGATACGCAGTATTTT.

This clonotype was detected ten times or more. The CDR3 DNA reads TGTGCCAGCAGCTTAAAACCTAGCGGGGGTCCGAGCTCCTACAATGAGCAGTTCTTC. Residues: CASSLKPSGGPSSYNEQFF. The rearrangement joins TRBV7-3 to TRBJ2-1; 10 positions agree with TRBD2. Looked up from germline, CDR1 is SGHTA and CDR2 is FQGTGA. V was pared by 1 base and J by 0 bases, with 9 bases of the junction left unmatched. The CDR3 contains 19 residues. The whole variable domain, remainder taken from reference TRBV7-3 and TRBJ2-1, is GAGVSQTPSNKVTEKGKYVELRCDPISGHTALYWYRQSLGQGPEFLIYFQGTGAADDSGLPNDRFFAVRPEGSVSTLKIQRTERGDSAVYLCASSLKPSGGPSSYNEQFFGPGTRLTVL.